One and the same sample provided the 14 T cell receptor beta chains below, sequenced in a study of shared clonotypes between healthy human individuals. Produced via immunoSEQ multiplex PCR; TCRdb's table is partial and in-frame only. The sample shows a few million clones, just over 90% of them seen only once. Sequenced material: naive CD4+ T cells sorted from blood. Sample subset: CD45RA+ positively selected. The receptor source for this set is a man aged 18 to 35 in good health.

The genes are TRBV7-9 and TRBJ2-7; TRBD1 might be the D (6 bases). The V end was cut by 5 bases, the J end by 2 bases, with 10 bases between. Per germline, CDR1 SEHNR and CDR2 FQNEAQ (reference sequence). The CDR3 extends over 13 amino acids. The CDR3 nucleotides read TGTGCCAGCAGCCGACAGGACGCCTACGAGCAGTACTTC. It codes for CASSRQDAYEQYF.

The V and J genes are TRBV5-1 and TRBJ2-7; 9 bases are a match to TRBD1. The CDR3 is 15 amino acids. Looked up from germline, CDR1 is SGHRS and CDR2 is YFSETQ. Unmatched junction bases numbered 9, after V lost 4 bases and J lost 4 bases. The CDR3 reads CASSLTTGTGYEQYF. CDR3 bases: TGCGCCAGCAGCCTCACTACCGGGACAGGGTACGAGCAGTACTTC.

The V and J genes are TRBV5-4 and TRBJ2-5, with 9 bases fitting TRBD2. The CDR3 sequence is 15 residues long. Germline V lookup: CDR1 SGHNT, CDR2 YYREEE (reference sequence). With 0 bases clipped from V and 5 bases from J, the junction kept 5 bases outside the gene matches. The chain's CDR3 is CASSLDSGGMETQYF. As DNA, the CDR3 is TGTGCCAGCAGCTTGGATAGCGGGGGTATGGAGACCCAGTACTTC. The full variable domain, its missing parts supplied by reference TRBV5-4 and TRBJ2-5, is ETGVTQSPTHLIKTRGQQVTLRCSSQSGHNTVSWYQQALGQGPQFIFQYYREEENGRGNFPPRFSGLQFPNYSSELNVNALELDDSALYLCASSLDSGGMETQYFGPGTRLLVL.

The V and J genes are TRBV18 and TRBJ2-7; unclear D gene. V dropped 4 bases and J dropped 2 bases, with 15 bases sitting between them. Germline loops: CDR1 KGHSH, CDR2 LQKENI. The CDR3 has 15 amino acids. The CDR3 is CASSQSGGSPYEQYF. CDR3 DNA sequence: TGTGCCAGCTCACAGTCTGGTGGGTCCCCCTACGAGCAGTACTTC.

This chain connects TRBV6-5 to TRBJ1-6; 9 nucleotides align to TRBD1. CDR3 length: 15 residues. Trimming took 6 bases from V and 7 from J; bases not matched to a gene: 7. Germline-derived CDR1 and CDR2 are MNHEY and SVGAGI. Here the CDR3 reads CASSLSTGGNSPLHF. CDR3 coding DNA: TGTGCCAGCAGCCTTTCGACAGGGGGAAATTCACCCCTCCACTTT.

In regard to this clone: Other DNA sequences in this specimen translate into the identical CDR3. V gene TRBV2 combines with J gene TRBJ1-1, with no clear D. Between the trimmed V and J ends, which lost 6 bases and 2 bases, there was a span of 7 bases. The CDR3 runs to 12 residues. Germline V gene lookup returns CDR1 SNHLY and CDR2 FYNNEI. The CDR3 DNA reads TGTGCCAGCAGAGAGAGAAACACTGAAGCTTTCTTT. Protein sequence: CASRERNTEAFF.

This clone appeared once. This chain joins TRBV20-1 and TRBJ2-7; 8 positions agree with TRBD1. CDR1 DFQATT and CDR2 SNEGSKA come from the germline V gene (reference sequence). The CDR3 sequence is 11 residues long. V lost 8 bases and J lost 0; bases outside the gene matches: 0. Here the CDR3 reads CSTGGSYEQYF. Here the CDR3 DNA reads TGCAGTACAGGGGGCTCCTACGAGCAGTACTTC.

The chain is built from TRBV15 and TRBJ2-2; 10 bases match TRBD1. There are 18 residues in the CDR3. After removal of 1 base from V and 0 bases from J, the junction contained 5 bases not matched to a gene. The germline CDR1 and CDR2 sequences are LNHNV and YYDKDF (reference sequence). The CDR3 DNA is TGTGCCACCAGCAGAGCAAAGGGACAGGGGACGAACACCGGGGAGCTGTTTTTT. Translating gives CATSRAKGQGTNTGELFF.

This chain connects TRBV4-3 to TRBJ2-1, with D perhaps matching TRBD1 or TRBD2 (5 bases each). From germline, CDR1 is LGHNA and CDR2 YSLEER. The CDR3 totals 15 residues. Trimming removed 1 base at V and 2 bases at J, with 9 bases between. The CDR3 region has the DNA TGCGCCAGCAGCCAAGTAACGGGACCCTACAATGAGCAGTTCTTC. It specifies CASSQVTGPYNEQFF.

This chain links TRBV18 with TRBJ1-1; 9 bases match TRBD1. Trimming at V came to 4 bases and at J to 0 bases, leaving 3 bases not matched to a gene. The germline CDR1 and CDR2 sequences are KGHSH and LQKENI. This CDR3 spans 15 amino acids. CDR3 sequence reads: CASSQQGALNTEAFF. The CDR3 coding sequence is TGTGCCAGCTCACAACAGGGGGCACTGAACACTGAAGCTTTCTTT.

The V and J genes are TRBV4-3 and TRBJ1-5; 7 positions agree with TRBD1. V shed 0 bases, J shed 7 bases, and the junction held 6 bases outside the gene matches. This CDR3 has 15 residues. Per germline, CDR1 LGHNA and CDR2 YSLEER. CDR3 coding DNA: TGCGCCAGCAGCCAAGAAGCGACAGGGTACCAGCCCCAGCATTTT. Protein product: CASSQEATGYQPQHF.

The chain combines TRBV7-2 with TRBJ1-6; 11 nucleotides match TRBD1. V was clipped by 3 bases and J by 9 bases; unmatched bases: 4. The CDR3 runs to 15 residues. The V gene's germline CDR1 is SGHTA and CDR2 FQGNSA. The CDR3 loop reads CASSLTGTGGSPLHF. DNA for the CDR3: TGTGCCAGCAGCTTGACCGGGACAGGGGGTTCACCCCTCCACTTT.

In this sample, this clone turned up once. The chain combines TRBV5-8 with TRBJ1-2; D might be TRBD1 (6 bases). The length of the CDR3 is 13 residues. CDR1 and CDR2 from the germline V gene are SGHTS and YDEGEE. V was shortened by 6 bases and J by 4 bases, with 13 bases between the two germline ends. CDR3 nucleotide sequence: TGTGCCAGCACCCAGACAGGCCCCTATGGCTACACCTTC. Translation: CASTQTGPYGYTF.

The chain uses TRBV15 and TRBJ2-7, with TRBD1 matching 7 bases. Trimming at V came to 0 bases and at J to 4 bases, leaving 3 bases not matched to a gene. The CDR3 consists of 14 residues. Germline V gene lookup returns CDR1 LNHNV and CDR2 YYDKDF (reference sequence). CDR3 in amino acids: CATSREDRSYEQYF. The CDR3 coding sequence is TGTGCCACCAGCAGAGAGGACAGGAGTTACGAGCAGTACTTC.